These 9 T cell receptor beta chains were sequenced from one sample in a study of CD8+ T cells in alopecia areata. Investigators isolated RNA and reverse transcribed it into cDNA to act as the sequencing template. Only in-frame clones appear in the TCRdb table, and some are missing; sequencing was by immunoSEQ multiplex PCR. The table lists about 120,000 clones, with no singletons. Material for sequencing was lesional skin. These receptors all come from a C3H/HeJ mouse with alopecia areata. MHC haplotype of the strain: H2-k.

This clone was counted at least ten times. The protein in this entry is translated from the DNA; at residue 14 it differs from the protein listed in TCRdb. Mouse gene names and germline throughout. The read ends 3 residues shy of where the CDR3 ends; the end is completed using the germline J gene. V gene TRBV13-3 combines with J gene TRBJ1-3, with 8 nucleotides matching TRBD1. Trimming cost V 2 bases and J 0 bases; bases outside gene matches: 7. This CDR3 has 17 residues. CDR1 NNHDY and CDR2 SYVADS come from the germline V gene. Partial CDR3 DNA: TGTGCCAGCAGTGAAGCTGACAGGGGAGGTTCTGGAAATACG. This gives the protein CASSEADRGGSGNT. The entire CDR3 protein is CASSEADRGGSGNTLYF.

Remarks on this clone: The TCRdb protein fails to match the DNA translation at residue 9; the protein reported here was translated from the DNA. Gene names follow the mouse nomenclature. Sequencing ends 3 residues short of the CDR3 end; the germline J gene provides the rest. V usage is TRBV13-3 and J usage is TRBJ1-3, with D perhaps matching TRBD1 (6 bases). This CDR3 is built from 12 residues. The germline gives CDR1 NNHDY, CDR2 SYVADS. Partial CDR3 DNA: TGTGCCAGCAGACCCACAGGGACTACG. It specifies CASRPTGTT. The full CDR3 sequence reads CASRPTGTTLYF.

In its sample, this clone was seen a few times. Gene and germline names: mouse. The read terminates 4 residues ahead of where the CDR3 ends, so the germline J gene completes it. The V and J genes are TRBV1 and TRBJ2-7; 7 bases match TRBD2. Trimming cost V 4 bases and J 2 bases; bases outside gene matches: 5. This CDR3 has 14 amino acids. Germline V gene sequence: CDR1 NSQYPW, CDR2 LRSPGD (reference sequence). The CDR3 reads CTCSEDWVAYEQYF. CDR3 DNA, as far as it was read: TGCACCTGCAGTGAAGACTGGGTTGCCTAT.

This clone was counted a few times. Any gene name here is a mouse gene name. Read coverage stops 4 residues before the CDR3 terminus; the germline J gene supplies the remainder. The identical CDR3 is also encoded by other nucleotide sequences in the sample. The chain links TRBV1 to TRBJ2-7, with TRBD2 matching 8 bases. The CDR3 consists of 15 residues. From germline, CDR1 is NSQYPW and CDR2 LRSPGD (reference sequence). The CDR3 spells CTCSADSGGRDEQYF. CDR3 DNA, as far as it was read: TGCACCTGCAGTGCAGATTCTGGGGGGCGAGAT. Together with reference TRBV1 and TRBJ2-7, the CDR3 gives the full variable domain: VTLLEQNPRWRLVPRGQAVNLRCILKNSQYPWMSWYQQDLQKQLQWLFTLRSPGDKEVKSLPGADYLATRVTDTELRLQVANMSQGRTLYCTCSADSGGRDEQYFGPGTRLTVL.

This clone was seen a handful of times. Gene labels here are mouse ones. The read ends 4 residues early relative to the CDR3; the germline J gene fills the gap. The chain is built from TRBV13-1 and TRBJ2-7, with a tentative D call TRBD2 (5 bases). Germline V gene lookup returns CDR1 NSHNY and CDR2 SYGAGN. V lost 3 bases and J 0 bases, leaving 10 bases between the germline ends. CDR3 length: 14 amino acids. The CDR3: CASSVTGSSYEQYF. CDR3 DNA (partial): TGTGCCAGCAGTGTAACTGGAAGCTCCTAT.

The table lists this clone with a few counts. Gene names follow the mouse nomenclature. From the germline J gene comes the end of the CDR3, since the read stops 4 residues before it. The V gene is TRBV1, the J gene TRBJ1-1; 9 nucleotides match TRBD1. The germline gives CDR1 NSQYPW, CDR2 LRSPGD (reference sequence). This CDR3 is built from 14 residues. The CDR3 is CTCSADGTGPEVFF. The sequenced CDR3 bases are TGCACCTGCAGTGCAGATGGGACAGGGCCA.

Of note for this clone: Germline and genes here are mouse. The read terminates 4 residues before the CDR3 end, so the remaining end is supplied by the germline J gene. This sequence joins TRBV17 and TRBJ2-5; perhaps TRBD1 as D (6 bases). V gave up 5 bases and J gave up 3 bases, with 12 bases separating them. Germline lookup yields CDR1 MNHDT and CDR2 YYDKIL. The CDR3 is 14 amino acids. The sequenced part of the CDR3 DNA is TGTGCTAGCAGTCACCGGGACAATCAAGAC. This translates into CASSHRDNQD. The full CDR3 protein is CASSHRDNQDTQYF.

Concerning this clone itself: Here the gene names and germline are mouse. Read coverage stops 4 residues before the CDR3 terminus; the germline J gene supplies the remainder. The genes are TRBV31 and TRBJ1-1, with D perhaps matching TRBD1 (5 bases). This CDR3 is 14 amino acids long. In germline, CDR1 is GKSSPN, CDR2 SITVG. Trimming cost V 0 bases and J 3 bases, with 11 bases left between them. The covered CDR3 bases are TGTGCCTGGAGTCTATCGGGGGACTACACA. Its translation: CAWSLSGDYT. The full CDR3 reads CAWSLSGDYTEVFF.

This clone occurred a few times. The listed genes are named as in mouse. The sequence runs out 4 residues before the end of the CDR3; the remainder is reconstructed from the germline J gene. V gene TRBV19 combines with J gene TRBJ2-3; possible D gene TRBD1, 6 bases. Germline CDR1 and CDR2: FNHDT and SITEND (reference sequence). Trimming pared 6 bases from V and 0 bases from J, leaving 14 bases between. The CDR3 totals 15 residues. The DNA read from the CDR3 is TGTGCCAGCACGTCCGGGACACCTAGTGCAGAA. Protein product: CASTSGTPSAE. The entire CDR3 protein is CASTSGTPSAETLYF.